This TCR beta chain is drawn from a study of CD8 T cells in Susac syndrome. Findings of the study overall: It was acknowledged by the study that relatively few individuals were included in its TCR sequencing and HLA analysis.

This clonotype was seen once. What it binds is unknown. CD8+ and CD4+ T cells from blood underwent TCR beta sequencing. Negative isolation was used for CD8+ and CD4+ T cells, and FACS enrichment was applied to TEMRA cells. CDR1 is LGHNA, CDR2 YSLEER, per germline. CDR3 length: 15 residues. V was shortened by 0 bases and J by 4 bases, with 12 bases between the two germline ends. Reverse transcription of roughly 0.5 to 1 ug RNA was carried out with random hexamers. Amplification of TCR beta CDR3 was carried out by immunoSEQ multiplex PCR, which covered 54 Vbeta and 13 Jbeta segments. MiXCR, applied by TCRdb to the immunoSEQ multiplex PCR reads, yields one record per CDR3 protein. Among around 80,000 distinct CDR3 sequences listed, just under 95% were seen once.

This TCR derives from a human donor in good health. The V call is TRBV4-3, the J call TRBJ1-1; D is perhaps TRBD1 (5 bases). Sequenced input: CD8+ T cells from PBMCs. The CDR3 loop is CASSQDTGEVTEAFF. The CDR3 DNA is TGCGCCAGCAGCCAAGATACGGGGGAGGTCACTGAAGCTTTCTTT.